The 22 T cell receptor beta chains below come from one sample, sequenced in a study of blood T cell repertoires in COVID-19. Libraries were prepared by immunoSEQ multiplex PCR; TCRdb keeps only in-frame clonotypes and omits some of them. The profile shows approximately 500,000 clones, nearly 90% of them singletons. The sample taken for sequencing was peripheral blood. These TCRs come from a man in his late teens or twenties with COVID-19, enrolled during active disease.

A remark on this clone: This sample includes further DNA sequences coding for the same CDR3. This chain connects TRBV5-1 to TRBJ2-5; 8 bases align to TRBD2. Germline-derived CDR1 and CDR2 are SGHRS and YFSETQ. The CDR3 totals 14 residues. The V and J ends lost 1 base and 4 bases, in that order; junction bases with no gene match: 3. The CDR3 spells CASSLTSGGETQYF. The CDR3, as DNA: TGCGCCAGCAGCTTGACTAGCGGCGGAGAGACCCAGTACTTC.

The V gene is TRBV15, the J gene TRBJ1-2; weak D call: TRBD1 (6 bases). Per germline, CDR1 LNHNV and CDR2 YYDKDF (reference sequence). V was clipped by 3 bases and J by 8 bases, with 16 bases between them. The length of the CDR3 is 14 residues. DNA of the CDR3: TGTGCCACCAGCAGGGACCTCGGACAGAGAGGCTACACCTTC. It translates to CATSRDLGQRGYTF.

The chain carries TRBV28 and TRBJ1-5, with 7 positions matching TRBD1. V was clipped by 3 bases and J by 9 bases; unmatched bases: 14. CDR3 length equals 16 residues. Germline V gene sequence: CDR1 MDHEN, CDR2 SYDVKM. Written as DNA, the CDR3 is TGTGCCAGCAGTTTTGCCAGGACAGGCGTTATCCGGCCCCAGCATTTT. It translates to CASSFARTGVIRPQHF.

V usage is TRBV30 and J usage is TRBJ2-6, with D uncertain. V was trimmed by 0 bases and J by 0 bases, leaving 3 bases between them. Germline values: CDR1 GTSNPN, CDR2 SVGIG (reference sequence). The CDR3 loop spans 14 amino acids. The CDR3 sequence: CAWSVSSGANVLTF. CDR3 in DNA: TGTGCCTGGAGTGTGAGCTCTGGGGCCAACGTCCTGACTTTC. Complete variable domain (other parts from reference TRBV30 and TRBJ2-6): SQTIHQWPATLVQPVGSPLSLECTVEGTSNPNLYWYRQAAGRGLQLLFYSVGIGQISSEVPQNLSASRPQDRQFILSSKKLLLSDSGFYLCAWSVSSGANVLTFGAGSRLTVL.

On this clone: The identical CDR3 is also encoded by other nucleotide sequences in the sample. The chain has TRBV6-6 and TRBJ1-1; D is unresolved. This CDR3 contains 15 residues. Trimming left V 0 bases short and J 1 base short, with 9 bases between. Germline V gene sequence: CDR1 MNHNY, CDR2 SVGAGI (reference sequence). The CDR3 coding sequence is TGTGCCAGCAGTTACTCGAGAGGGCAGAACACTGAAGCTTTCTTT. This gives the protein CASSYSRGQNTEAFF.

The CDR3 sequence: CASRPEEGGYTF. CDR3 nucleotide sequence: TGTGCCAGCAGACCCGAGGAAGGTGGCTACACCTTC. The rearrangement links TRBV12-3 or TRBV12-4 to TRBJ1-2; D unclear. The V end was cut by 6 bases, the J end by 7 bases, with 12 bases between. The CDR3 covers 12 residues.

J is TRBJ1-1 and V is TRBV6-5, with TRBD1 as a possible D gene (6 bases). The CDR3 has 14 residues. The germline V gene encodes CDR1 MNHEY and CDR2 SVGAGI. Trimming removed 3 bases at V and 5 bases at J, with 13 bases between. The CDR3 DNA sequence: TGTGCCAGCAGTTATGGCAGGGGAAGGACTGAAGCTTTCTTT. It codes for CASSYGRGRTEAFF.

The genes are TRBV7-9 and TRBJ2-7; 8 bases align to TRBD2. J lost 4 bases, V lost 5 bases, and 10 bases had no gene match. The V gene's germline CDR1 is SEHNR and CDR2 FQNEAQ (reference sequence). The length of the CDR3 is 15 residues. The CDR3 region has the DNA TGTGCCAGCAGCCACGGGGGGGGATTCGTTTACGAGCAGTACTTC. Residues: CASSHGGGFVYEQYF.

V usage is TRBV9 and J usage is TRBJ2-2, with 10 nucleotides matching TRBD2. Germline trimming cut 4 bases from V and 0 bases from J; bases unmatched to any gene: 12. From germline, CDR1 is SGDLS and CDR2 YYNGEE. This CDR3 region has 19 residues. CDR3: CASSSRIAGGLANTGELFF. In nucleotides, the CDR3 is TGTGCCAGCAGCTCCCGGATAGCGGGAGGCCTTGCGAACACCGGGGAGCTGTTTTTT.

This chain links TRBV2 with TRBJ1-1; D perhaps matches TRBD1 (5 bases). The CDR3 has 13 amino acids. CDR1 is SNHLY, CDR2 FYNNEI, per germline. The germline V and J ends were trimmed by 5 bases and 1 base, with 8 bases remaining between them. CDR3 DNA: TGTGCCAGCAGTACGACAGAGAACACTGAAGCTTTCTTT. Translating it yields CASSTTENTEAFF.

This chain connects TRBV11-3 to TRBJ2-1; 7 nucleotides align to TRBD2. This CDR3 is 15 amino acids long. The V gene's germline CDR1 is SGHNT and CDR2 YENEEA. Trimming removed 5 bases from V and 6 bases from J; junction bases left unmatched: 10. This CDR3 is CASSPRTSTLNEQFF. CDR3 coding DNA: TGTGCCAGCAGCCCTAGGACTAGTACCCTCAATGAGCAGTTCTTC.

V gene TRBV2 combines with J gene TRBJ1-2; D call uncertain. Germline-derived CDR1 and CDR2 are SNHLY and FYNNEI. The CDR3 has 16 residues. V was pared by 0 bases and J by 5 bases, with 16 bases between. The DNA of the CDR3 is TGTGCCAGCAGTGAAGCGGACTCCCCAAGATGGTATGGCTACACCTTC. Amino acids: CASSEADSPRWYGYTF.

This clone was detected only once. The rearrangement uses TRBV6-5 and TRBJ2-2; 9 bases agree with TRBD1. The CDR3 extends over 14 amino acids. Germline CDR1 and CDR2: MNHEY and SVGAGI. V was pared by 6 bases and J by 5 bases, with 4 bases of the junction left unmatched. CDR3 sequence: CASRQTGGTGELFF. DNA for the CDR3: TGTGCCAGCAGGCAGACAGGGGGGACCGGGGAGCTGTTTTTT.

This clone was seen once. The V and J genes are TRBV30 and TRBJ1-2, with 7 positions matching TRBD1. The V gene end was trimmed by 2 bases and the J gene end by 8 bases; junction bases not matched to a gene: 14. Germline V gene data show CDR1 as GTSNPN and CDR2 as SVGIG (reference sequence). The CDR3 covers 15 residues. The DNA for the CDR3 is TGTGCCTGGAGTTCACCGGGACAGATGTCGAAGGGCTACACCTTC. Residues: CAWSSPGQMSKGYTF.

The V gene is TRBV20-1, the J gene TRBJ2-7, with 9 bases matching TRBD1. The CDR3 is 14 amino acids. The junction had 7 bases not matched to a gene; V was cut back by 3 bases and J by 4 bases. CDR1 and CDR2 (germline): DFQATT, SNEGSKA (reference sequence). In nucleotides, the CDR3 is TGCAGTGCTAGTTCGGACAGGGGTGTTTACGAGCAGTACTTC. Translation gives CSASSDRGVYEQYF.

The chain combines TRBV5-1 with TRBJ1-1, with a possible D match to TRBD1 (5 bases). V was clipped by 2 bases and J by 0 bases, with 11 bases between them. Germline V gives CDR1 SGHRS, CDR2 YFSETQ. This CDR3 has 15 amino acids. CDR3 DNA: TGCGCCAGCAGCTTTACAGGCCCGATGAACACTGAAGCTTTCTTT. Translated: CASSFTGPMNTEAFF.

The genes are TRBV30 and TRBJ2-7; 10 bases map to TRBD2. In germline, CDR1 is GTSNPN, CDR2 SVGIG (reference sequence). This CDR3 region has 13 residues. Trimming took 3 bases from V and 2 from J; bases not matched to a gene: 1. The CDR3 DNA reads as TGTGCCTGGAGACTAGCGGGGACCTACGAGCAGTACTTC. Amino acid sequence: CAWRLAGTYEQYF.

In this sample, this clone turned up a few times. The V gene is TRBV18, the J gene TRBJ1-1; the D gene is possibly TRBD1 (6 bases). Germline CDR1 and CDR2: KGHSH and LQKENI. The CDR3 extends over 14 amino acids. The V end was cut by 3 bases, the J end by 6 bases, with 14 bases between. In nucleotides, the CDR3 is TGTGCCAGCTCACCGACTGGGCAGGGGTCTGAAGCTTTCTTT. Translation: CASSPTGQGSEAFF.

The gene calls are TRBV5-1 and TRBJ1-1; 9 bases line up with TRBD1. The CDR3 sequence is 15 residues long. J gave up 3 bases and V 2 bases, and 5 bases lay outside the gene matches. Germline CDR1 SGHRS, CDR2 YFSETQ. The DNA of the CDR3 is TGCGCCAGCAGCTTTACAGGGGGCGCAGACACTGAAGCTTTCTTT. It is translated as CASSFTGGADTEAFF.

About this clone itself: The identical CDR3 is also encoded by other nucleotide sequences in the sample. The J gene is TRBJ1-3, the V gene TRBV18, with no clear D. The germline V gene encodes CDR1 KGHSH and CDR2 LQKENI. CDR3 length: 16 residues. V was trimmed by 0 bases and J by 0 bases, leaving 9 bases between them. The CDR3 is CASSPPSGSSGNTIYF. The CDR3 coding sequence is TGTGCCAGCTCACCACCTAGCGGGAGCTCTGGAAACACCATATATTTT.

This clone occurred a few times. The chain combines TRBV7-9 with TRBJ1-3, with D uncertain. The ends were cut back, 5 bases at V and 0 bases at J, with 11 bases in the middle. The CDR3 extends over 15 amino acids. Germline CDR1 SEHNR, CDR2 FQNEAQ (reference sequence). The DNA of the CDR3 is TGTGCCAGCAGCCCATCACACAGCTCTGGAAACACCATATATTTT. Its protein is CASSPSHSSGNTIYF.

A few counts support this clone. V and J are TRBV19 and TRBJ1-5, with 7 bases that match TRBD1. J gave up 7 bases and V 7 bases, and 7 bases lay outside the gene matches. Germline V gene lookup returns CDR1 LNHDA and CDR2 SQIVND (reference sequence). The CDR3 length is 13 residues. The CDR3 protein is CASKDREPQPQHF. The CDR3 nucleotides are TGTGCCAGTAAAGACAGGGAACCCCAGCCCCAGCATTTT. Looking up the rest from reference TRBV19 and TRBJ1-5 gives the full variable domain: DGGITQSPKYLFRKEGQNVTLSCEQNLNHDAMYWYRQDPGQGLRLIYYSQIVNDFQKGDIAEGYSVSREKKESFPLTVTSAQKNPTAFYLCASKDREPQPQHFGDGTRLSIL.